These 21 T cell receptor beta chains were all obtained from the same sample, sequenced in a study of blood T cell repertoires in COVID-19 (dated by TCRdb to 2020 to 2022). The library relied on the immunoSEQ multiplex PCR assay. Drawn from immuneACCESS, this table holds only the in-frame rearrangements with V and J called that TCRdb kept. Clones are partly lost; checked studies trace under half to an unresolved V gene and leave the rest unexplained. For this sample there are under 75,000 clones; roughly two thirds appear just once. Jointly, the top ten make up approximately 4.8% of the sample. The sequenced sample consisted of peripheral blood. These receptors originate from a woman in her 70s with COVID-19, enrolled during active disease.

The CDR3 reads CASSQDGGEEQPQHF. Here the CDR3 DNA reads TGCGCCAGCAGCCAAGATGGAGGGGAGGAACAGCCCCAGCATTTT. The chain uses TRBV4-1 and TRBJ1-5; D might be TRBD1 (5 bases). V dropped 0 bases and J dropped 7 bases, with 13 bases sitting between them. The length of the CDR3 is 15 residues. Germline V gives CDR1 MGHRA, CDR2 YSYEKL.

The chain couples TRBV4-3 to TRBJ1-4; 8 bases fit TRBD1. CDR3 length: 17 residues. The germline gives CDR1 LGHNA, CDR2 YSLEER. The V and J ends lost 0 bases and 3 bases, in that order; junction bases with no gene match: 6. CDR3 bases: TGCGCCAGCAGCCAAGAAGCAGGGGGCCTGGCTAATGAAAAACTGTTTTTT. As protein: CASSQEAGGLANEKLFF.

The J gene is TRBJ1-4, the V gene TRBV5-4, with 9 bases identical to TRBD1. Germline lookup yields CDR1 SGHNT and CDR2 YYREEE (reference sequence). The CDR3 sequence is 13 residues long. V shed 5 bases, J shed 8 bases, and the junction held 4 bases outside the gene matches. As DNA, the CDR3 is TGTGCCAGCAGGGACAGGGGCGGCGAAAAACTGTTTTTT. Translating gives CASRDRGGEKLFF.

This clone was counted between two and nine times. The J gene is TRBJ1-2, the V gene TRBV19; TRBD1 matches 9 bases. Germline CDR1 is LNHDA and CDR2 is SQIVND (reference sequence). The length of the CDR3 is 16 residues. The V segment lost 4 bases and the J segment 7 bases; nucleotides outside the gene matches: 13. CDR3 sequence reads: CASSTSGTGNTGGYTF. Written as DNA, the CDR3 is TGTGCCAGTAGTACTTCCGGGACAGGGAACACGGGTGGCTACACCTTC.

V gene TRBV5-1 combines with J gene TRBJ2-3, with D possibly being TRBD2 (5 bases). The CDR3 has 14 amino acids. CDR1 and CDR2 (germline): SGHRS, YFSETQ. V shed 2 bases and J shed 1 base, with 8 bases lying between them. The CDR3 is CASSFNGGTDTQYF. CDR3 sequence (DNA): TGCGCCAGCAGCTTCAACGGGGGCACAGATACGCAGTATTTT.

There are a few counts of this clone. The rearrangement uses TRBV6-5 and TRBJ2-5, with 8 positions matching TRBD2. Germline CDR1 MNHEY, CDR2 SVGAGI. The CDR3 loop spans 14 amino acids. J lost 1 base, V lost 6 bases, and 4 bases had no gene match. CDR3 loop: CASRRAGGQETQYF. CDR3 nucleotides: TGTGCCAGCAGGAGGGCGGGGGGCCAAGAGACCCAGTACTTC.

V and J are TRBV7-9 and TRBJ2-1; 11 nucleotides align to TRBD1. CDR3 length equals 19 residues. The germline V gene encodes CDR1 SEHNR and CDR2 FQNEAQ (reference sequence). J gave up 0 bases and V 2 bases, and 9 bases lay outside the gene matches. CDR3 coding DNA: TGTGCCAGCAGCTTAACACCGGGACAGGGGGTCGGCTCCTACAATGAGCAGTTCTTC. It codes for CASSLTPGQGVGSYNEQFF.

The chain carries TRBV7-8 and TRBJ1-2; 8 bases are shared with TRBD1. The V and J ends lost 5 bases and 2 bases, in that order; junction bases with no gene match: 4. CDR1 and CDR2 from the germline V gene are SGHVS and FQNEAQ. The CDR3 runs to 14 residues. CDR3 DNA sequence: TGTGCCAGCAGCCGGGGACAGGCGAACTATGGCTACACCTTC. Translation: CASSRGQANYGYTF.

The chain has TRBV20-1 and TRBJ2-7; 7 bases agree with TRBD2. The CDR3 has 9 amino acids. CDR1 and CDR2 (germline): DFQATT, SNEGSKA (reference sequence). The CDR3 bases are TGCAGGGGAGGGGTACGGGAAAGCGTC. This sequence encodes CRGGVRESV.

CDR3 coding DNA: TGTGCCTGTTTAGCGGGAGGAGGAGATACGCAGTATTTT. This codes for CACLAGGGDTQYF. The gene calls are TRBV6-5 and TRBJ2-3; 10 bases are shared with TRBD2. The germline V gene encodes CDR1 MNHEY and CDR2 SVGAGI. The CDR3 is 13 amino acids. V lost 11 bases and J lost 5; bases outside the gene matches: 7.

This chain joins TRBV19 and TRBJ2-3; 9 positions match TRBD2. This CDR3 has 16 residues. Germline loops: CDR1 LNHDA, CDR2 SQIVND (reference sequence). V shed 7 bases and J 0 bases; nucleotides not matched to a gene: 8. DNA for the CDR3: TGTGCCAGTACCTTTGCTAGCGGGACTAGCACAGATACGCAGTATTTT. Residues: CASTFASGTSTDTQYF.

The genes are TRBV19 and TRBJ1-2; maybe TRBD1 (6 bases). V lost 2 bases and J 4 bases, leaving 8 bases between the germline ends. The CDR3 has 13 amino acids. Germline V gene sequence: CDR1 LNHDA, CDR2 SQIVND (reference sequence). The CDR3 region is CASSITGPYGYTF. CDR3 DNA: TGTGCCAGTAGTATAACAGGGCCCTATGGCTACACCTTC.

The table lists this clone with a few counts. V and J are TRBV29-1 and TRBJ2-5; perhaps TRBD2 as D (7 bases). From germline, CDR1 is SQVTM and CDR2 ANQGSEA. V lost 2 bases and J lost 4, with 14 bases in between. There are 14 residues in the CDR3. CDR3 protein: CSVESQGRGETQYF. The CDR3 DNA sequence: TGCAGCGTTGAATCCCAGGGGAGGGGAGAGACCCAGTACTTC.

For this clone: This sample includes further DNA sequences coding for the same CDR3. V usage is TRBV7-6 and J usage is TRBJ2-3; TRBD2 matches at 12 bases. In germline, CDR1 is SGHVS, CDR2 FNYEAQ. Germline trimming cut 2 bases from V and 9 bases from J; bases unmatched to any gene: 12. The CDR3 loop spans 17 amino acids. The CDR3 sequence: CASSLSSSGGAGETQYF. The CDR3 DNA follows: TGTGCCAGCAGCTTATCCTCTAGCGGGGGGGCGGGGGAGACGCAGTATTTT. The variable domain in full, completed from reference TRBV7-6 and TRBJ2-3, reads GAGVSQSPRYKVTKRGQDVALRCDPISGHVSLYWYRQALGQGPEFLTYFNYEAQQDKSGLPNDRFSAERPEGSISTLTIQRTEQRDSAMYRCASSLSSSGGAGETQYFGPGTRLTVL.

The chain joins TRBV2 to TRBJ1-2; maybe TRBD1 (6 bases). The V gene's germline CDR1 is SNHLY and CDR2 FYNNEI. V lost 3 bases and J 7 bases, leaving 9 bases between the germline ends. The CDR3 extends over 12 amino acids. CDR3 sequence (DNA): TGTGCCAGCAGTGATAGGGGGGGTGGCTACACCTTC. Translated: CASSDRGGGYTF.

This clone has a single count. Within the sample, other DNA sequences also encode this same CDR3. This sequence joins TRBV5-4 and TRBJ1-6, with a tentative D call TRBD1 (5 bases). The germline CDR1 and CDR2 sequences are SGHNT and YYREEE (reference sequence). This CDR3 is 15 amino acids long. The V end lost 4 bases, the J end lost 3 bases, and 11 bases lay between the germline ends. CDR3 amino acids: CASSSQGGYNSPLHF. The CDR3 DNA reads TGTGCCAGCAGCAGTCAGGGAGGCTATAATTCACCCCTCCACTTT.

The rearrangement uses TRBV24-1 and TRBJ1-5, with 10 bases that match TRBD1. Per the germline V gene, CDR1 is KGHDR and CDR2 is SFDVKD. V lost 7 bases, J lost 3 bases, and 5 bases stayed unmatched. The CDR3 has 15 amino acids. CDR3 sequence: CATSWGTGANQPQHF. The CDR3, as DNA: TGTGCCACCAGCTGGGGGACAGGGGCCAATCAGCCCCAGCATTTT.

The chain couples TRBV2 to TRBJ1-1; no reliable D call. Germline assignment: CDR1 SNHLY and CDR2 FYNNEI. V was pared by 4 bases and J by 1 base, with 10 bases between. The CDR3 runs to 14 residues. In nucleotides, the CDR3 is TGTGCCAGCAGTGTGACGAGGGAGAACACTGAAGCTTTCTTT. Translation gives CASSVTRENTEAFF.

CDR3 sequence reads: CASSDRGGTDTQYF. The CDR3 DNA reads as TGTGCCAGCAGTGACCGAGGTGGCACAGATACGCAGTATTTT. The J gene is TRBJ2-3, the V gene TRBV6-4; D gene unclear. The V end lost 2 bases, the J end lost 1 base, and 7 bases lay between the germline ends. The CDR3 has 14 amino acids. The germline V gene encodes CDR1 MRHNA and CDR2 SNTAGT.

V is TRBV20-1 and J is TRBJ2-1, with 11 bases aligning to TRBD2. CDR3 length: 13 amino acids. CDR1 and CDR2 (germline): DFQATT, SNEGSKA (reference sequence). After removal of 3 bases from V and 8 bases from J, the junction contained 3 bases not matched to a gene. CDR3 region: CSASISGRDEQFF. CDR3 nucleotide sequence: TGCAGTGCTAGTATTAGCGGGAGGGATGAGCAGTTCTTC.

V and J are TRBV19 and TRBJ2-2, with TRBD1 as a possible D gene (5 bases). Germline V gene sequence: CDR1 LNHDA, CDR2 SQIVND (reference sequence). Trimming shortened V by 3 bases and J by 5 bases, and 13 bases separated the two germline ends. The CDR3 covers 15 residues. CDR3 bases: TGTGCCAGTAGTATCCGAGTGGCAGGGACCGGGGAGCTGTTTTTT. Translation: CASSIRVAGTGELFF.